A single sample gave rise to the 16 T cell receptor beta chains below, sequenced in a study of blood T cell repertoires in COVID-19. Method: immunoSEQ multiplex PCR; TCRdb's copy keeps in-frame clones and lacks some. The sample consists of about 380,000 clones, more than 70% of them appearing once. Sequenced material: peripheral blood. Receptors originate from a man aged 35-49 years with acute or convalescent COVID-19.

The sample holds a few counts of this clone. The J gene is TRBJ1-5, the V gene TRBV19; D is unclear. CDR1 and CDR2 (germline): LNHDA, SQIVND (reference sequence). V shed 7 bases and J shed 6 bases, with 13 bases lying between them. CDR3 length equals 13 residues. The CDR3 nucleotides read TGTGCCAGTACCGCAAACCGGGGTCAGCCCCAGCATTTT. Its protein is CASTANRGQPQHF.

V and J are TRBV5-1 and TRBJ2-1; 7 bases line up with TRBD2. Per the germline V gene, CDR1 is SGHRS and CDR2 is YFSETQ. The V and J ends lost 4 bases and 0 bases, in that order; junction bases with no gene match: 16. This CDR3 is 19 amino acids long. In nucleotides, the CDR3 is TGCGCCAGCAGCCCACGGGGGGTCGGGTCTGTTGGCTCCTACAATGAGCAGTTCTTC. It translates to CASSPRGVGSVGSYNEQFF.

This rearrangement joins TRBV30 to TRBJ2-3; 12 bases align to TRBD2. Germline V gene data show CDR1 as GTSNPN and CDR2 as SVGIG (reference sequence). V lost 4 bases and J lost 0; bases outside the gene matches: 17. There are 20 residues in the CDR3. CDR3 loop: CAWTGRSSGGENPSTDTQYF. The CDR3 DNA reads TGTGCCTGGACCGGGAGGTCTAGCGGGGGGGAGAACCCTAGCACAGATACGCAGTATTTT.

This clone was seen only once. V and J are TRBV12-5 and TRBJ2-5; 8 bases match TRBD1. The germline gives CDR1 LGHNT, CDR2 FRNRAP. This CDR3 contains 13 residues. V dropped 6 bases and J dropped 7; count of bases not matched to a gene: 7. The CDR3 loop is CASGLDRAGTQYF. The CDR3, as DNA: TGTGCTAGTGGCCTGGACAGGGCTGGGACCCAGTACTTC.

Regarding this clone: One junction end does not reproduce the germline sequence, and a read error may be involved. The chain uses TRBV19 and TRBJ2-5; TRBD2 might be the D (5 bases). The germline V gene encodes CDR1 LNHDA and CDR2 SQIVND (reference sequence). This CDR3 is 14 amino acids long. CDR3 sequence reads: CASSGTRHQEAQYF. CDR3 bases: TGTGCCAGTAGTGGAACTAGACACCAAGAGGCCCAGTACTTC.

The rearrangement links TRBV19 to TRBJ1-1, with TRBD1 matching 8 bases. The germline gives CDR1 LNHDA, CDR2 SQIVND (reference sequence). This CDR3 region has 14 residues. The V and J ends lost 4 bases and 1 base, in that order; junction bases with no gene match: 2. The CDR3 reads CASSTGQANTEAFF. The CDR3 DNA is TGTGCCAGTAGTACGGGACAGGCGAACACTGAAGCTTTCTTT.

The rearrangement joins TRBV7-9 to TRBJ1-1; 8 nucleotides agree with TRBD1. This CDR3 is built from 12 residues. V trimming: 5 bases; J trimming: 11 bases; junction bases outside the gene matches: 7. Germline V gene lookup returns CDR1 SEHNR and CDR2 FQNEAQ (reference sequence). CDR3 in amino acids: CASSPGGRVAFF. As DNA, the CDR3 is TGTGCCAGCAGCCCAGGGGGCAGGGTGGCTTTCTTT.

Written as DNA, the CDR3 is TGCGCCAGCAGCTTGGGGGTACGGGGGACTGAAGCTTTCTTT. It translates to CASSLGVRGTEAFF. The V gene is TRBV5-1, the J gene TRBJ1-1, with a possible D match to TRBD1 (5 bases). CDR1 is SGHRS, CDR2 YFSETQ, per germline. The CDR3 consists of 14 residues. Trimming removed 0 bases from V and 5 bases from J, with 11 bases in between. Using reference TRBV5-1 and TRBJ1-1 for the parts outside the CDR3, the full variable domain is KAGVTQTPRYLIKTRGQQVTLSCSPISGHRSVSWYQQTPGQGLQFLFEYFSETQRNKGNFPGRFSGRQFSNSRSEMNVSTLELGDSALYLCASSLGVRGTEAFFGQGTRLTVV.

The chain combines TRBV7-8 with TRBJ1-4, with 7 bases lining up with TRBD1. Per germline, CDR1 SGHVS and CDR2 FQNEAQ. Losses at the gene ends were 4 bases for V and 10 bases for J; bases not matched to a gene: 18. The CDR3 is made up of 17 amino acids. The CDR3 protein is CASSSTGGDSGFGKLFF. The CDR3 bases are TGTGCCAGCAGCTCAACGGGCGGGGACAGCGGTTTCGGAAAACTGTTTTTT.

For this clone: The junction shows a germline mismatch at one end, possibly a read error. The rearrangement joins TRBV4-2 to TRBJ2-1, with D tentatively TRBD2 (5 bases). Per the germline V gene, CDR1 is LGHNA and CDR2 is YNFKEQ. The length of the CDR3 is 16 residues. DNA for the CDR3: TGTGCCAGCAGCCAATCCGAGCGGAACTCCTACAATGAGCAGCTCTTC. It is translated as CASSQSERNSYNEQLF.

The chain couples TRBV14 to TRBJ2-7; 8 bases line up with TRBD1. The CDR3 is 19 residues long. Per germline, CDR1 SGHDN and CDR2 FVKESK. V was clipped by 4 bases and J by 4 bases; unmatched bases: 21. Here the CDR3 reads CASSPRQGARLGAWYEQYF. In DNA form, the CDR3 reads TGTGCCAGCAGCCCGAGGCAGGGGGCGCGATTGGGGGCCTGGTACGAGCAGTACTTC.

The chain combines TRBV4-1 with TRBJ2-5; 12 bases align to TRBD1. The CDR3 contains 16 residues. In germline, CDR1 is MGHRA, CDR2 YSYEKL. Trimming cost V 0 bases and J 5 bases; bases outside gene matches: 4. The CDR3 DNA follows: TGCGCCAGCAGCCAAGAGGGACAGGGGGCCTTGGAGACCCAGTACTTC. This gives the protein CASSQEGQGALETQYF.

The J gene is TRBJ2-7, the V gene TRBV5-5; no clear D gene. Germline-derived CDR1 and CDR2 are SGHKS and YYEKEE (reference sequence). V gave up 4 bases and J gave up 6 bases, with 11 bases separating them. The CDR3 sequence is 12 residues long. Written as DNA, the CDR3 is TGTGCCAGCAGCCCGCGAGAGCGCGAGCAGTACTTC. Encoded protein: CASSPREREQYF.

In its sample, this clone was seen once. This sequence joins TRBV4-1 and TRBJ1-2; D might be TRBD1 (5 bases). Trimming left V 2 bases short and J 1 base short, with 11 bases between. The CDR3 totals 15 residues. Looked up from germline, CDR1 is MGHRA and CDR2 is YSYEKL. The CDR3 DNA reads TGCGCCAGCAGCCAATCCACAGGCTATAACTATGGCTACACCTTC. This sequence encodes CASSQSTGYNYGYTF.

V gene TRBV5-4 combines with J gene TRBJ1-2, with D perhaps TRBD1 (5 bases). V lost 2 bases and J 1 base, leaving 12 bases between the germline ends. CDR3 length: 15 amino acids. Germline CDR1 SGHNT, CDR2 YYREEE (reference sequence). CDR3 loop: CASSFFQGLNYGYTF. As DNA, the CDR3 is TGTGCCAGCAGCTTTTTTCAGGGCCTTAACTATGGCTACACCTTC.

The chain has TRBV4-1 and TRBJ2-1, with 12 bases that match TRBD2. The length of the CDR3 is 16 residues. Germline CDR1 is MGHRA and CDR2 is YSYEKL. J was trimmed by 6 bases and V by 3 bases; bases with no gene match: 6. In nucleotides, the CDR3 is TGCGCCAGCAGCCAGACAGGACTAGCGGGATCCAATGAGCAGTTCTTC. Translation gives CASSQTGLAGSNEQFF.